This TCR beta chain came from a study of T cell changes during pregnancy in multiple sclerosis. The protocol was immunoSEQ multiplex PCR, while the TCRdb copy is restricted to in-frame clones and leaves out a portion. Altogether some 57,000 clones are present, roughly nine tenths being singletons, with the ten largest covering roughly 0.7%. The germline V gene encodes CDR1 MNHNS and CDR2 SASEGT. V was trimmed by 7 bases and J by 2 bases, leaving 10 bases between them. There are 13 residues in the CDR3. This chain connects TRBV6-1 to TRBJ2-3; D remains unclear. This TCR was sampled from a female donor with multiple sclerosis, enrolled in a pregnancy study. Sequenced here: CD4+ T cells from peripheral blood mononuclear cells, sampled in the first trimester of pregnancy. CDR3: CASTSRITDTQYF. The CDR3 bases are TGTGCCAGCACCTCGCGGATCACAGATACGCAGTATTTT.